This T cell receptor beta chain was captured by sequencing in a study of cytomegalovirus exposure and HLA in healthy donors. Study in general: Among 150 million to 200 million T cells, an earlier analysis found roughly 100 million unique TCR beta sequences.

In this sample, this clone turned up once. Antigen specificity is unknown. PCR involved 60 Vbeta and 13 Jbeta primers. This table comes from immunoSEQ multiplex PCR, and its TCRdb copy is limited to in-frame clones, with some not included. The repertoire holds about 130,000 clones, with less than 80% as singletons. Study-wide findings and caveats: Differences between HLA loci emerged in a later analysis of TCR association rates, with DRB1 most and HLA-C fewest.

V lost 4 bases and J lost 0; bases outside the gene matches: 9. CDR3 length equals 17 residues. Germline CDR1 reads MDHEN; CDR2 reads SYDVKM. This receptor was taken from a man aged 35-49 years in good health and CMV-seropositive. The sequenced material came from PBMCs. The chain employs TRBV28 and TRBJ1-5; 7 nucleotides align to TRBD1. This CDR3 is CASSSPRQGNSNQPQHF. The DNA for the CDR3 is TGTGCCAGCAGTTCCCCTAGACAGGGCAATAGCAATCAGCCCCAGCATTTT. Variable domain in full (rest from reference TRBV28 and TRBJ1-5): DVKVTQSSRYLVKRTGEKVFLECVQDMDHENMFWYRQDPGLGLRLIYFSYDVKMKEKGDIPEGYSVSREKKERFSLILESASTNQTSMYLCASSSPRQGNSNQPQHFGDGTRLSIL.